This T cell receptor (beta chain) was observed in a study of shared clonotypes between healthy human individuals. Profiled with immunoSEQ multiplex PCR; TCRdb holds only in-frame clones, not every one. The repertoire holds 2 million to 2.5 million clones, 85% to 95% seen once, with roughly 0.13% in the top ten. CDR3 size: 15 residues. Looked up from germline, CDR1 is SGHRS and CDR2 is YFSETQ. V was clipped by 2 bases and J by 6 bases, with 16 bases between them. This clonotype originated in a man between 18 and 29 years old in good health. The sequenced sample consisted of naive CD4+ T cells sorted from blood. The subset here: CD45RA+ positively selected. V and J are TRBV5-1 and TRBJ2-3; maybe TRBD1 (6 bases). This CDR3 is CASSLTTGSADTQYF. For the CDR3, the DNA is TGCGCCAGCAGCTTAACAACAGGGTCTGCGGATACGCAGTATTTT.